The 9 T cell receptor beta chains listed next were all sequenced from one sample in a study of blood T cell repertoires in COVID-19. Profiling relied on immunoSEQ multiplex PCR, and the TCRdb table lists in-frame clones only, not all of them. Of around 90,000 clones listed, under 90% were seen once; the top ten hold under 20%. Sequencing used peripheral blood. The receptors stem from a human donor in a cohort sampled during active COVID-19.

This chain uses TRBV18 with TRBJ2-7; 13 nucleotides line up with TRBD2. There are 15 residues in the CDR3. The V and J ends lost 6 bases and 1 base, in that order; junction bases with no gene match: 3. Germline V gene lookup returns CDR1 KGHSH and CDR2 LQKENI. The CDR3 region has the DNA TGTGCCAGCTCGTTGGGACTAGCGGGATCCTACGAGCAGTACTTC. Translated: CASSLGLAGSYEQYF.

The chain uses TRBV27 and TRBJ2-7; 8 positions agree with TRBD2. The CDR3 has 16 residues. V lost 1 base to trimming and J lost 2 bases; unmatched junction nucleotides: 7. Germline lookup yields CDR1 MNHEY and CDR2 SMNVEV (reference sequence). The CDR3 loop reads CASSLLAGTRAYEQYF. The CDR3 nucleotides are TGTGCCAGCAGTTTATTGGCCGGGACTAGAGCCTACGAGCAGTACTTC.

This clone was seen once. The gene calls are TRBV28 and TRBJ2-7, with 11 bases fitting TRBD1. CDR1 is MDHEN, CDR2 SYDVKM, per germline. Germline trimming cut 3 bases from V and 6 bases from J; bases unmatched to any gene: 7. This CDR3 comprises 15 residues. The CDR3 sequence: CASSFSPGTGGEQYF. CDR3 nucleotide sequence: TGTGCCAGCAGTTTTTCTCCCGGGACAGGGGGCGAGCAGTACTTC. Full variable domain (missing parts from reference TRBV28 and TRBJ2-7): DVKVTQSSRYLVKRTGEKVFLECVQDMDHENMFWYRQDPGLGLRLIYFSYDVKMKEKGDIPEGYSVSREKKERFSLILESASTNQTSMYLCASSFSPGTGGEQYFGPGTRLTVT.

The chain joins TRBV18 to TRBJ2-2; D gene unclear. In germline, CDR1 is KGHSH, CDR2 LQKENI. The CDR3 totals 15 residues. V was cut by 3 bases and J by 1 base, with 9 bases left in between. DNA of the CDR3: TGTGCCAGCTCACCGCAGTCAGGGAACACCGGGGAGCTGTTTTTT. Its translation: CASSPQSGNTGELFF.

The rearrangement uses TRBV18 and TRBJ1-2, with 8 nucleotides matching TRBD1. Germline V lookup: CDR1 KGHSH, CDR2 LQKENI. The V and J ends lost 3 bases and 6 bases, in that order; junction bases with no gene match: 6. The CDR3 extends over 14 amino acids. CDR3 nucleotide sequence: TGTGCCAGCTCACCCCCGACAGGGGAGAATGGCTACACCTTC. It specifies CASSPPTGENGYTF.

Regarding this clone: In the same sample, other DNA sequences code for this CDR3. The gene calls are TRBV5-1 and TRBJ1-2; 9 nucleotides match TRBD1. Germline loops: CDR1 SGHRS, CDR2 YFSETQ. The length of the CDR3 is 14 residues. V dropped 4 bases and J dropped 2; count of bases not matched to a gene: 3. CDR3 nucleotides: TGCGCCAGCAGCCTAGGACAGGGGAACTATGGCTACACCTTC. As protein: CASSLGQGNYGYTF. The full variable domain, with the rest looked up from reference TRBV5-1 and TRBJ1-2, is KAGVTQTPRYLIKTRGQQVTLSCSPISGHRSVSWYQQTPGQGLQFLFEYFSETQRNKGNFPGRFSGRQFSNSRSEMNVSTLELGDSALYLCASSLGQGNYGYTFGSGTRLTVV.

The V call is TRBV30, the J call TRBJ1-4; D remains ambiguous. The germline V gene encodes CDR1 GTSNPN and CDR2 SVGIG (reference sequence). This CDR3 is 13 amino acids long. The ends were cut back, 0 bases at V and 10 bases at J, with 12 bases in the middle. CDR3 bases: TGTGCCTGGAGTGTGGCGGGAGGCGGAAAACTGTTTTTT. This translates into CAWSVAGGGKLFF.

This clone was seen a handful of times. The chain uses TRBV6-5 and TRBJ2-7, with D tentatively TRBD1 (6 bases). The CDR3 has 14 residues. Germline V gene sequence: CDR1 MNHEY, CDR2 SVGAGI. Trimming shortened V by 0 bases and J by 7 bases, and 13 bases separated the two germline ends. As DNA, the CDR3 is TGTGCCAGCAGTTACTCTCAGGGGTCCTGGGAGCAGTACTTC. Amino acids: CASSYSQGSWEQYF.

This clone turned up a few times. This chain joins TRBV12-3 or TRBV12-4 and TRBJ2-7, with D maybe TRBD2 (7 bases). The CDR3 runs 12 residues. V was pared by 6 bases and J by 7 bases, with 13 bases between. Written as DNA, the CDR3 is TGTGCCAGCAGCCGGGGGGCGCGTGAGCAGTACTTC. It encodes CASSRGAREQYF.